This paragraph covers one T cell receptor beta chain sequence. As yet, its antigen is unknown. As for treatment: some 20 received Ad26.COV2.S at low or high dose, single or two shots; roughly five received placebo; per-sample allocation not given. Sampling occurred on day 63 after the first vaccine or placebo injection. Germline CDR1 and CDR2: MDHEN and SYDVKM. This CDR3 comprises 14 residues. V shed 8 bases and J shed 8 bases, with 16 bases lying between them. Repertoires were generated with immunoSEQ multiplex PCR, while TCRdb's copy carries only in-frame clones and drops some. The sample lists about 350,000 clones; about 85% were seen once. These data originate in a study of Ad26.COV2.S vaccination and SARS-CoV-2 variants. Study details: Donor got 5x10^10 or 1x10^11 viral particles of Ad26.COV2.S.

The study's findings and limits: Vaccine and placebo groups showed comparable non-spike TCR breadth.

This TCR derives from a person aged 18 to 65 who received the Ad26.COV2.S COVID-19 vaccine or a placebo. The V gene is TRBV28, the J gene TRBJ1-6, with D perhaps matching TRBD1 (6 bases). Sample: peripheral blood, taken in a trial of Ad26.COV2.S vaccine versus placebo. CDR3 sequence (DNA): TGTGCCAGCTACCCAGGGGCAGGGGATTCACCCCTCCACTTT. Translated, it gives CASYPGAGDSPLHF.